These T cell receptor beta chains were read from a single sample in a study of blood T cell repertoires in COVID-19. TCRdb's copy holds only in-frame clones and misses some; the assay was immunoSEQ multiplex PCR. The sample carries fewer than 80,000 clones, about 87% recorded once. The sample consisted of peripheral blood. Every receptor here comes from a human donor in a cohort sampled during active COVID-19. CDR3s include the opening cysteine and the closing phenylalanine or tryptophan. Fields, in order: V gene, D gene, clone size, J gene, CDR3 protein, CDR3 DNA. The D gene is left open where the match is weak. Expanded clones are given a class, and other clones once, few, many or no size at all.

V gene: TRBV27; D gene: TRBD2; clone size: NA; J gene: TRBJ2-7; CDR3 protein: CASSATGTSYEQYF; CDR3 DNA: TGTGCCAGCAGTGCCACCGGGACTAGCTACGAGCAGTACTTC
V gene: TRBV5-1; D gene: TRBD1; clone size: NA; J gene: TRBJ1-6; CDR3 protein: CASSLVEGQGAPLHF; CDR3 DNA: TGCGCCAGCAGCTTGGTCGAGGGACAGGGAGCCCCCCTCCACTTT
V gene: TRBV28; D gene: NA; clone size: few; J gene: TRBJ2-7; CDR3 protein: CASSEHAEQYF; CDR3 DNA: TGTGCCAGCAGTGAGCACGCCGAGCAGTACTTC
V gene: TRBV11-2; D gene: NA; clone size: NA; J gene: TRBJ2-3; CDR3 protein: CASSLNLVLQGTDTQYF; CDR3 DNA: TGTGCCAGCAGCTTAAATCTGGTGTTACAAGGCACAGATACGCAGTATTTT
V gene: TRBV6-5; D gene: NA; clone size: NA; J gene: TRBJ1-5; CDR3 protein: CASSYSYYSNQPQHF; CDR3 DNA: TGTGCCAGCAGTTACTCCTATTATAGCAATCAGCCCCAGCATTTT
V gene: TRBV7-6; D gene: TRBD2; clone size: NA; J gene: TRBJ2-1; CDR3 protein: CASSPRTRRPNEQFF; CDR3 DNA: TGTGCCAGCAGCCCTAGGACTAGGAGACCCAATGAGCAGTTCTTC
V gene: TRBV5-1; D gene: TRBD2; clone size: NA; J gene: TRBJ2-5; CDR3 protein: CASSPRTSGPQETQYF; CDR3 DNA: TGCGCCAGCAGCCCTCGGACTAGCGGACCGCAAGAGACCCAGTACTTC
V gene: TRBV19; D gene: TRBD2; clone size: NA; J gene: TRBJ2-4; CDR3 protein: CASSIRRGGTKNIQYF; CDR3 DNA: TGTGCCAGTAGTATCCGTCGGGGGGGAACCAAAAACATTCAGTACTTC
V gene: TRBV10-2; D gene: NA; clone size: few; J gene: TRBJ2-2; CDR3 protein: CASSTGTGELFF; CDR3 DNA: TGCGCCAGCAGCACAGGCACCGGGGAGCTGTTTTTT
V gene: TRBV30; D gene: NA; clone size: NA; J gene: TRBJ1-1; CDR3 protein: CAWSLGGHALYEAFF; CDR3 DNA: TGTGCCTGGAGTTTAGGGGGACACGCGCTATATGAAGCTTTCTTT
V gene: TRBV5-1; D gene: NA; clone size: NA; J gene: TRBJ2-1; CDR3 protein: CASSRPREGYNEQFF; CDR3 DNA: TGCGCCAGCAGCCGGCCCAGGGAAGGGTACAATGAGCAGTTCTTC
V gene: TRBV7-2; D gene: NA; clone size: NA; J gene: TRBJ2-3; CDR3 protein: CASSLSPWYGTDTQYF; CDR3 DNA: TGTGCCAGCAGCCTTAGTCCTTGGTACGGCACAGATACGCAGTATTTT
V gene: TRBV10-3; D gene: TRBD1; clone size: NA; J gene: TRBJ2-7; CDR3 protein: CAISADRLGSYEQYF; CDR3 DNA: TGTGCCATCAGTGCGGACAGGCTGGGCTCCTACGAGCAGTACTTC
V gene: TRBV7-8; D gene: TRBD2; clone size: NA; J gene: TRBJ2-7; CDR3 protein: CASSSPWPTSGSQYEQYF; CDR3 DNA: TGTGCCAGCAGCTCCCCCTGGCCGACTAGCGGATCCCAGTACGAGCAGTACTTC
V gene: TRBV4-2; D gene: TRBD1; clone size: few; J gene: TRBJ2-1; CDR3 protein: CASSQQGDSYNEQFF; CDR3 DNA: TGTGCCAGCAGCCAACAGGGGGACTCCTACAATGAGCAGTTCTTC
V gene: TRBV11-2; D gene: NA; clone size: NA; J gene: TRBJ2-2; CDR3 protein: CASSLLGGPKSSGELFF; CDR3 DNA: TGTGCCAGCAGCTTACTGGGGGGACCAAAGAGTTCCGGGGAGCTGTTTTTT
V gene: TRBV9; D gene: NA; clone size: NA; J gene: TRBJ1-3; CDR3 protein: CASSERIGSGNTIYF; CDR3 DNA: TGTGCCAGCAGCGAGCGGATAGGCTCTGGAAACACCATATATTTT
V gene: TRBV30; D gene: NA; clone size: once; J gene: TRBJ1-2; CDR3 protein: CAWSRGGAVYGYTF; CDR3 DNA: TGTGCCTGGAGTCGGGGGGGGGCTGTTTATGGCTACACCTTC
V gene: TRBV19; D gene: TRBD1; clone size: few; J gene: TRBJ1-1; CDR3 protein: CASSKTGTGGYLNTEAFF; CDR3 DNA: TGTGCCAGTAGTAAAACCGGGACAGGGGGCTACCTGAACACTGAAGCTTTCTTT
V gene: TRBV7-9; D gene: TRBD1; clone size: few; J gene: TRBJ1-5; CDR3 protein: CASSGDSSLQPQHF; CDR3 DNA: TGTGCCAGCAGCGGGGACAGCTCGCTTCAGCCCCAGCATTTT
V gene: TRBV29-1; D gene: NA; clone size: NA; J gene: TRBJ1-5; CDR3 protein: CSAETDSNQPQHF; CDR3 DNA: TGCAGCGCCGAGACAGATAGCAATCAGCCCCAGCATTTT
V gene: TRBV29-1; D gene: TRBD1; clone size: NA; J gene: TRBJ2-7; CDR3 protein: CSATPGTGTYEQYF; CDR3 DNA: TGCAGCGCTACCCCCGGGACAGGGACTTACGAGCAGTACTTC
V gene: TRBV10-3; D gene: NA; clone size: once; J gene: TRBJ2-2; CDR3 protein: CAISESIASANTGELFF; CDR3 DNA: TGTGCCATCAGTGAGTCGATTGCTAGCGCGAACACCGGGGAGCTGTTTTTT
V gene: TRBV12-3/TRBV12-4; D gene: NA; clone size: NA; J gene: TRBJ2-5; CDR3 protein: CASSFRFQETQYF; CDR3 DNA: TGTGCCAGCAGTTTCCGGTTCCAAGAGACCCAGTACTTC
V gene: TRBV3-1/TRBV3-2; D gene: TRBD1; clone size: NA; J gene: TRBJ1-2; CDR3 protein: CASSPFLSGTGSYGYTF; CDR3 DNA: TGTGCCAGCAGCCCATTTTTGTCCGGGACAGGAAGCTATGGCTACACCTTC
V gene: TRBV7-6; D gene: TRBD2; clone size: NA; J gene: TRBJ2-7; CDR3 protein: CASSLAAAGGHYEQYF; CDR3 DNA: TGTGCCAGCAGCTTAGCGGCAGCGGGAGGGCACTACGAGCAGTACTTC
V gene: TRBV7-7; D gene: TRBD1; clone size: NA; J gene: TRBJ2-5; CDR3 protein: CASSPSADREETQYF; CDR3 DNA: TGTGCTAGCAGCCCCTCGGCGGACAGGGAAGAGACCCAGTACTTC
V gene: TRBV15; D gene: TRBD2; clone size: NA; J gene: TRBJ2-3; CDR3 protein: CATGRAGEADTQYF; CDR3 DNA: TGTGCCACCGGTAGGGCGGGAGAGGCAGATACGCAGTATTTT
V gene: TRBV2; D gene: NA; clone size: NA; J gene: TRBJ1-1; CDR3 protein: CASSEEEGGAFF; CDR3 DNA: TGTGCCAGCAGTGAAGAGGAGGGTGGAGCTTTCTTT
V gene: TRBV2; D gene: NA; clone size: NA; J gene: TRBJ2-3; CDR3 protein: CASSEDGHTDTQYF; CDR3 DNA: TGTGCCAGCAGTGAAGACGGTCACACAGATACGCAGTATTTT
V gene: TRBV11-2; D gene: NA; clone size: NA; J gene: TRBJ1-1; CDR3 protein: CASSIQGWTEAFF; CDR3 DNA: TGTGCCAGCAGCATACAGGGTTGGACTGAAGCTTTCTTT
V gene: TRBV30; D gene: NA; clone size: NA; J gene: TRBJ1-2; CDR3 protein: CAWTPGGLNYGYTF; CDR3 DNA: TGTGCCTGGACTCCCGGGGGTCTTAACTATGGCTACACCTTC
V gene: TRBV5-1; D gene: TRBD1; clone size: NA; J gene: TRBJ1-4; CDR3 protein: CASSITGGGSNEKLFF; CDR3 DNA: TGCGCCAGCAGCATAACAGGGGGCGGTTCTAATGAAAAACTGTTTTTT
V gene: TRBV7-3; D gene: NA; clone size: NA; J gene: TRBJ1-1; CDR3 protein: CYWGGGPNTEAFF; CDR3 DNA: TGCTACTGGGGCGGGGGACCGAACACTGAAGCTTTCTTT
V gene: TRBV28; D gene: TRBD1; clone size: NA; J gene: TRBJ1-3; CDR3 protein: CASSLDRGINTIYF; CDR3 DNA: TGTGCCAGCAGTTTGGACAGGGGTATAAACACCATATATTTT
V gene: TRBV6-6; D gene: TRBD2; clone size: NA; J gene: TRBJ2-7; CDR3 protein: CASGGGPSYEQYF; CDR3 DNA: TGTGCCAGCGGCGGGGGACCCTCCTACGAGCAGTACTTC
V gene: TRBV2; D gene: NA; clone size: NA; J gene: TRBJ1-1; CDR3 protein: CASSNDRWNTEAFF; CDR3 DNA: TGTGCCAGCAGTAACGACAGGTGGAACACTGAAGCTTTCTTT
V gene: TRBV4-1; D gene: NA; clone size: NA; J gene: TRBJ1-2; CDR3 protein: CASSQEAGRAGYTF; CDR3 DNA: TGCGCCAGCAGCCAAGAGGCGGGACGGGCTGGCTACACCTTC
V gene: TRBV7-9; D gene: TRBD2; clone size: NA; J gene: TRBJ2-1; CDR3 protein: CASSLPGLAGSNEQFF; CDR3 DNA: TGTGCCAGCAGCTTACCGGGACTAGCGGGATCCAATGAGCAGTTCTTC
V gene: TRBV30; D gene: NA; clone size: NA; J gene: TRBJ1-1; CDR3 protein: CAWSADLAAFF; CDR3 DNA: TGTGCCTGGAGCGCAGATCTAGCGGCTTTCTTT
V gene: TRBV9; D gene: TRBD1; clone size: NA; J gene: TRBJ2-7; CDR3 protein: CASSPPSGQGAPLEQYF; CDR3 DNA: TGTGCCAGCAGCCCTCCCTCTGGGCAGGGGGCCCCGCTCGAGCAGTACTTC
V gene: TRBV25-1; D gene: TRBD2; clone size: NA; J gene: TRBJ2-1; CDR3 protein: CASSEPGGPHNEQFF; CDR3 DNA: TGTGCCAGCAGTGAGCCGGGAGGGCCCCACAATGAGCAGTTCTTC
V gene: TRBV10-3; D gene: TRBD1; clone size: once; J gene: TRBJ1-6; CDR3 protein: CAISARTGDYNSPLHF; CDR3 DNA: TGTGCCATCAGCGCCAGGACAGGGGATTATAATTCACCCCTCCACTTT
V gene: TRBV5-1; D gene: TRBD1; clone size: once; J gene: TRBJ1-3; CDR3 protein: CASSLGTGQVLYSGNTIYF; CDR3 DNA: TGCGCCAGCAGCTTGGGGACGGGACAGGTTCTCTACTCTGGAAACACCATATATTTT
V gene: TRBV27; D gene: TRBD1; clone size: once; J gene: TRBJ2-5; CDR3 protein: CASSSHLRTGMETQYF; CDR3 DNA: TGTGCCAGCAGTTCCCATTTGCGGACAGGGATGGAGACCCAGTACTTC
V gene: TRBV5-5; D gene: TRBD2; clone size: NA; J gene: TRBJ2-2; CDR3 protein: CASRPLLAGDPGELFF; CDR3 DNA: TGTGCCAGCCGACCTCTTCTAGCGGGAGACCCCGGGGAGCTGTTTTTT
V gene: TRBV7-9; D gene: NA; clone size: NA; J gene: TRBJ1-1; CDR3 protein: CASSSDGGMGSGYTEAFF; CDR3 DNA: TGTGCCAGCAGCTCCGATGGGGGGATGGGGTCGGGTTACACTGAAGCTTTCTTT
V gene: TRBV7-9; D gene: NA; clone size: NA; J gene: TRBJ1-5; CDR3 protein: CASSLAGGGNNQPQHF; CDR3 DNA: TGTGCCAGCAGCTTAGCAGGGGGTGGTAACAATCAGCCCCAGCATTTT
V gene: TRBV10-3; D gene: TRBD1; clone size: NA; J gene: TRBJ1-1; CDR3 protein: CASQGEDAEAFF; CDR3 DNA: TGTGCCTCTCAGGGGGAAGACGCTGAAGCTTTCTTT
V gene: TRBV21-1; D gene: NA; clone size: NA; J gene: TRBJ1-6; CDR3 protein: CASTETGENSPLHF; CDR3 DNA: TGTGCCAGCACCGAGACAGGGGAAAATTCACCCCTCCACTTT
V gene: TRBV7-6; D gene: TRBD2; clone size: NA; J gene: TRBJ2-5; CDR3 protein: CASKGTSGGPETQYF; CDR3 DNA: TGTGCCAGCAAGGGGACTAGCGGGGGACCAGAGACCCAGTACTTC
V gene: TRBV4-2; D gene: TRBD1; clone size: few; J gene: TRBJ2-3; CDR3 protein: CASSQYGDSVNTDTQYF; CDR3 DNA: TGTGCCAGCAGCCAATACGGGGACAGCGTAAACACAGATACGCAGTATTTT
V gene: TRBV4-1; D gene: TRBD2; clone size: NA; J gene: TRBJ2-1; CDR3 protein: CASSHSSGAYNEQFF; CDR3 DNA: TGCGCCAGCAGCCACTCTAGCGGGGCCTACAATGAGCAGTTCTTC
V gene: TRBV28; D gene: TRBD1; clone size: NA; J gene: TRBJ1-6; CDR3 protein: CASSLWGQRDSPLHF; CDR3 DNA: TGTGCCAGCAGTTTATGGGGACAGAGAGATTCACCCCTCCACTTT
V gene: TRBV12-5; D gene: TRBD1; clone size: few; J gene: TRBJ1-5; CDR3 protein: CASGIQGSRQPQHF; CDR3 DNA: TGTGCTAGTGGAATACAGGGGTCTCGCCAGCCCCAGCATTTT
V gene: TRBV2; D gene: TRBD1; clone size: few; J gene: TRBJ2-1; CDR3 protein: CASSGTGVGHEQFF; CDR3 DNA: TGTGCCAGCAGTGGGACAGGGGTAGGTCATGAGCAGTTCTTC
V gene: TRBV7-6; D gene: NA; clone size: NA; J gene: TRBJ2-3; CDR3 protein: CASSFSGGPLDTQYF; CDR3 DNA: TGTGCCAGCAGCTTCTCGGGGGGCCCCTTAGATACGCAGTATTTT